This T cell receptor beta chain was sequenced during a study of T-cell reconstitution after alpha-beta-depleted transplantation in children. General study results and limits: T-cell numbers and diversity, one year after transplant, stemmed largely from T cells that were newly produced. Surviving recipient T cells and thymic progenitors produced the high day-60 TCRbeta diversity seen in some patients. Several hundred rapidly expanded clones from non-depleted graft cells reportedly supplied alpha-beta T cells about two months post-transplant.

Unique molecular identifiers were used to barcode this TCRbeta library. TCRdb re-called the PCR reads through MiXCR, storing one row per CDR3 protein. The sample records about 600,000 distinct CDR3 sequences, 23% being singletons. With 2 bases removed from V and 8 bases from J, the gap between germline ends came to 9 bases. The CDR3 covers 13 residues. Per germline, CDR1 MNHEY and CDR2 SVGAGI. Note on this clonotype: Its antigen is unknown.

Here the sequenced sample was PBMCs, mostly from graft donor cells, taken 360 days after TCRalphabeta/CD19-depleted stem cell transplant. The chain uses TRBV6-5 and TRBJ1-4; D is perhaps TRBD1 (6 bases). The source of this sequence is a boy under three years old who had a stem cell transplant for acute myeloid leukemia, so the T cells may come from the graft donor. The CDR3 loop reads CASSYGGREKLFF. The CDR3 coding sequence is TGTGCCAGCAGTTACGGGGGGCGGGAAAAACTGTTTTTT.